This T cell receptor beta chain appears in the sequencing data of a study of blood T cell repertoires in COVID-19. On the study more broadly: The United States, Italy and Spain supplied acute and convalescent COVID-19 samples. In each case, the material was cDNA or gDNA derived from T cells, B-cell-depleted T cells, or PBMCs.

V lost 6 bases, J lost 15 bases, and 7 bases stayed unmatched. The length of the CDR3 is 13 residues. The germline gives CDR1 SGHVS, CDR2 FNYEAQ. Original processing methods: Quantification of nucleated cells was approximated via reference gene primer amplification. The repertoire was sequenced with immunoSEQ multiplex PCR; TCRdb's copy has only in-frame clones and lacks some. That table is the source of V, J and clone size, and D and trimming were worked out from the DNA. The sample contains roughly 200,000 clones, 75% to 85% of which appear only once. This clone has only a few counts. The source of this sequence is a human donor in a cohort sampled during active COVID-19. This chain joins TRBV7-6 and TRBJ2-1, with 14 bases matching TRBD2. Sequencing input: peripheral blood. The CDR3 DNA is TGTGCCAGCAGTCCCGGGACTAGCGGGAGCCCGTTCTTC. This translates into CASSPGTSGSPFF.